Listed below are T cell receptor beta chains from one sample, sequenced in a study of vaccination and CD4 T cells after COVID-19. TCRdb re-analysed the PCR reads in MiXCR, keeping a single row per CDR3 protein. Of some 21,000 distinct CDR3 sequences in the sample, around three fifths were seen once. The specimen comprised CD4+ T cells from blood, sampled before SARS-CoV-2 vaccination. The receptors come from a human donor who had recovered from COVID-19. Both conserved end residues are trimmed from each CDR3. The order of the fields is CDR3 protein, V gene, J gene.

CDR3: ASRTMNTGELF
V: TRBV7-9
J: TRBJ2-2

CDR3: SASLGEVEAF
V: TRBV20-1
J: TRBJ1-1

CDR3: ASSPFNSDEQY
V: TRBV27
J: TRBJ2-7

CDR3: ASSFRRNTEAF
V: TRBV27
J: TRBJ1-1

CDR3: ASSPRGDTDTQY
V: TRBV7-9
J: TRBJ2-3

CDR3: ASSRDPSNQPQH
V: TRBV28
J: TRBJ1-5

CDR3: ASSLVPSVVGELF
V: TRBV7-9
J: TRBJ2-2

CDR3: AWSDWTSGKQTQY
V: TRBV30
J: TRBJ2-5

CDR3: ATRRGGGTASTDTQY
V: TRBV15
J: TRBJ2-3

CDR3: ASTAAGQGVGNSPLH
V: TRBV28
J: TRBJ1-6

CDR3: ASSLYQGSPLH
V: TRBV27
J: TRBJ1-6

CDR3: SATSGRARLQETQY
V: TRBV20-1
J: TRBJ2-5

CDR3: ASSLGVRDRNQPQH
V: TRBV12-3/TRBV12-4
J: TRBJ1-5

CDR3: ATSRRGHSGNTIY
V: TRBV15
J: TRBJ1-3

CDR3: ASTRTGGTGELF
V: TRBV19
J: TRBJ2-2

CDR3: ASSDGPPAQY
V: TRBV6-1
J: TRBJ2-7

CDR3: ASSFERGTDTQY
V: TRBV27
J: TRBJ2-3

CDR3: ASSLTRTGGGTDTQY
V: TRBV7-3
J: TRBJ2-3

CDR3: SARVIAKNNEQF
V: TRBV20-1
J: TRBJ2-1

CDR3: ASSYSGGLVNEQF
V: TRBV6-2/TRBV6-3
J: TRBJ2-1

CDR3: SAIYGSISPQH
V: TRBV20-1
J: TRBJ1-5

CDR3: ASSLGTAVGGYT
V: TRBV7-2
J: TRBJ1-2

CDR3: ASSEGRGLEQY
V: TRBV6-1
J: TRBJ2-7

CDR3: ASSTPRGYGYT
V: TRBV6-1
J: TRBJ1-2

CDR3: ASSLVLQTFNSPLH
V: TRBV7-8
J: TRBJ1-6

CDR3: ASSDQGNYGYT
V: TRBV10-2
J: TRBJ1-2

CDR3: ASSPSGRALPDTQY
V: TRBV18
J: TRBJ2-3

CDR3: ASSPGQAKETQY
V: TRBV18
J: TRBJ2-5

CDR3: ASHQDRQSSGELF
V: TRBV6-1
J: TRBJ2-2

CDR3: ATQGGRGWMNTEAF
V: TRBV10-3
J: TRBJ1-1

CDR3: ATSRLAEVISEQF
V: TRBV15
J: TRBJ2-1

CDR3: ASSSTGAADTQY
V: TRBV24-1
J: TRBJ2-3

CDR3: SARRPGGRVEQF
V: TRBV20-1
J: TRBJ2-1

CDR3: ASSQEGQGQETQY
V: TRBV4-2
J: TRBJ2-5

CDR3: ASSTRIKSTDTQY
V: TRBV21-1
J: TRBJ2-3

CDR3: ASSQYVPGQGTGEKLF
V: TRBV27
J: TRBJ1-4

CDR3: ATSRVGTADEQY
V: TRBV15
J: TRBJ2-7

CDR3: SARGQSDYGYT
V: TRBV20-1
J: TRBJ1-2

CDR3: SVGGGTDTQY
V: TRBV20-1
J: TRBJ2-3

CDR3: ASSLFGQGHQETQY
V: TRBV28
J: TRBJ2-5

CDR3: ASSLRGDRAHYEQY
V: TRBV21-1
J: TRBJ2-7

CDR3: ASSRVNTEAF
V: TRBV12-3/TRBV12-4
J: TRBJ1-1

CDR3: ASSRHTRTYEQY
V: TRBV6-1
J: TRBJ2-7

CDR3: SVQRGVYQPQH
V: TRBV20-1
J: TRBJ1-5

CDR3: ASSYTSGSYEQY
V: TRBV6-5
J: TRBJ2-7

CDR3: ASRRTGGRGGYT
V: TRBV28
J: TRBJ1-2